This T cell receptor beta chain was recovered during a study of T-cell reconstitution after alpha-beta-depleted transplantation in children. J was trimmed by 1 base and V by 6 bases; bases with no gene match: 8. This CDR3 spans 16 amino acids. Preparation of the TCRbeta library used unique molecular identifiers. Via MiXCR, TCRdb re-called the PCR reads, giving one row per CDR3 protein. The data show 700,000 to 950,000 distinct CDR3 sequences, roughly 15% seen once. This clonotype has a handful of counts. The target antigen is unknown. General study results and limits: Two months or so post-transplant, alpha-beta T cells reportedly derived from several hundred expanded graft clones. T-cell counts and diversity were attributed mostly to newly produced T cells one year after transplant.

This receptor was obtained from a male patient between 10 and 17 years old who had a stem cell transplant for acute lymphoblastic leukemia, so the T cells may come from the graft donor. V is TRBV12-3 or TRBV12-4 and J is TRBJ2-4, with 8 bases that match TRBD2. The source was PBMCs, mostly from graft donor cells, collected 360 days after TCRalphabeta/CD19-depleted stem cell transplant. CDR3 loop: CASSPSSGSAKNIQYF. In DNA, the CDR3 is TGTGCCAGCAGCCCTAGCAGCGGGAGTGCCAAAAACATTCAGTACTTC.